The 19 T cell receptor beta chains below all came from one sample that was sequenced in a study of blood T cell repertoires in COVID-19. Using immunoSEQ multiplex PCR, the repertoire was profiled, and TCRdb retains in-frame clones only, with some absent. The table lists about 50,000 clones, under 90% of them singletons. Material: peripheral blood. The receptors were sampled from an elderly woman with COVID-19, enrolled during active disease.

This clone has only a few counts. The rearrangement uses TRBV3-1 (or the pseudogene TRBV3-2) and TRBJ1-1, with D perhaps TRBD1 (6 bases). The germline V and J ends were trimmed by 5 bases and 1 base, with 8 bases remaining between them. Per germline, CDR1 LGHDT and CDR2 YNNKEL (reference sequence). The CDR3 covers 13 residues. The DNA of the CDR3 is TGTGCCAGCAGCGGACAGTCGAACACTGAAGCTTTCTTT. Residues: CASSGQSNTEAFF.

The chain is built from TRBV12-3 or TRBV12-4 and TRBJ2-5, with a tentative D call TRBD2 (5 bases). The CDR3 spans 12 residues. Trimming removed 7 bases at V and 3 bases at J, with 9 bases between. The CDR3 DNA reads TGTGCCAGCACTTTCGGGGAAGAGACCCAGTACTTC. Protein: CASTFGEETQYF.

The V call is TRBV7-8, the J call TRBJ1-1; TRBD1 is a possible D gene (5 bases). Germline V gene lookup returns CDR1 SGHVS and CDR2 FQNEAQ. V dropped 5 bases and J dropped 6 bases, with 16 bases sitting between them. There are 14 residues in the CDR3. Here the CDR3 reads CASSPNGGRAEAFF. The CDR3, as DNA: TGTGCCAGCAGCCCGAACGGGGGAAGGGCTGAAGCTTTCTTT.

This sequence joins TRBV24-1 and TRBJ2-2; the match to TRBD1 covers 8 bases. There are 16 residues in the CDR3. V was clipped by 3 bases and J by 4 bases; unmatched bases: 6. In germline, CDR1 is KGHDR, CDR2 SFDVKD. CDR3 DNA sequence: TGTGCCACCAGTGATCCCAGGGGGCAGGGCACCGGGGAGCTGTTTTTT. This sequence encodes CATSDPRGQGTGELFF.

The genes are TRBV2 and TRBJ1-1; D unresolved. Germline lookup yields CDR1 SNHLY and CDR2 FYNNEI. V lost 6 bases and J 1 base, leaving 6 bases between the germline ends. The length of the CDR3 is 12 residues. The CDR3 DNA reads as TGTGCCAGCAGGAGGTGGAACACTGAAGCTTTCTTT. It is translated as CASRRWNTEAFF. Full variable domain (missing parts from reference TRBV2 and TRBJ1-1): EPEVTQTPSHQVTQMGQEVILRCVPISNHLYFYWYRQILGQKVEFLVSFYNNEISEKSEIFDDQFSVERPDGSNFTLKIRSTKLEDSAMYFCASRRWNTEAFFGQGTRLTVV.

This rearrangement joins TRBV11-3 to TRBJ2-1, with TRBD2 identical over 8 bases. V lost 4 bases to trimming and J lost 7 bases; unmatched junction nucleotides: 12. CDR1 and CDR2 (germline): SGHNT, YENEEA. The CDR3 spans 16 residues. The DNA of the CDR3 is TGTGCCAGCAGCTCAAGCGGGACTAGGCCCCAAAATGAGCAGTTCTTC. Translated: CASSSSGTRPQNEQFF.

V gene TRBV5-1 combines with J gene TRBJ1-1; TRBD1 matches at 7 bases. There are 14 residues in the CDR3. The germline V gene encodes CDR1 SGHRS and CDR2 YFSETQ. The V and J ends lost 3 bases and 3 bases, in that order; junction bases with no gene match: 5. For the CDR3, the DNA is TGCGCCAGCAGCTGGGGACAGACCCACACTGAAGCTTTCTTT. Translating gives CASSWGQTHTEAFF. Based on the CDR3 plus reference TRBV5-1 and TRBJ1-1, the full variable domain is KAGVTQTPRYLIKTRGQQVTLSCSPISGHRSVSWYQQTPGQGLQFLFEYFSETQRNKGNFPGRFSGRQFSNSRSEMNVSTLELGDSALYLCASSWGQTHTEAFFGQGTRLTVV.

The V gene is TRBV6-2 or TRBV6-3, the J gene TRBJ2-1; 14 bases map to TRBD2. This CDR3 contains 16 residues. In germline, CDR1 is MNHEY, CDR2 SVGEGT. V trimming: 1 base; J trimming: 7 bases; junction bases outside the gene matches: 3. The CDR3 region is CASSYWGTSGSNEQFF. CDR3 coding DNA: TGTGCCAGCAGTTACTGGGGGACTAGCGGGAGTAATGAGCAGTTCTTC.

The rearrangement uses TRBV28 and TRBJ2-5; TRBD1 matches at 7 bases. The V segment lost 7 bases and the J segment 2 bases; nucleotides outside the gene matches: 7. Germline loops: CDR1 MDHEN, CDR2 SYDVKM. The CDR3 contains 14 residues. The CDR3 bases are TGTGCCAGCAACAATCCCAGGGGGCAAGAGACCCAGTACTTC. Protein: CASNNPRGQETQYF.

The rearrangement uses TRBV7-9 and TRBJ1-1; D call uncertain. This CDR3 spans 14 amino acids. Germline assignment: CDR1 SEHNR and CDR2 FQNEAQ (reference sequence). V lost 0 bases, J lost 2 bases, and 7 bases lay in between. DNA for the CDR3: TGTGCCAGCAGCTTAGCGTGGGCTAACACTGAAGCTTTCTTT. Protein product: CASSLAWANTEAFF.

The rearrangement uses TRBV15 and TRBJ1-4; 7 nucleotides line up with TRBD1. The length of the CDR3 is 19 residues. CDR1 and CDR2 (germline): LNHNV, YYDKDF (reference sequence). J gave up 16 bases and V 3 bases, and 29 bases lay outside the gene matches. CDR3 in DNA: TGTGCCACCAGCAGCCTCCCGGGACAGAGCACCAAGGGGGGTGAAGGTCAGTTTTTT. Its protein product is CATSSLPGQSTKGGEGQFF.

The chain recombines TRBV7-8 with TRBJ1-2, with 7 nucleotides matching TRBD1. CDR3 size: 15 residues. Germline trimming cut 1 base from V and 0 bases from J; bases unmatched to any gene: 2. CDR1 is SGHVS, CDR2 FQNEAQ, per germline. DNA for the CDR3: TGTGCCAGCAGCTTAGAGGGGGCTTCTAACTATGGCTACACCTTC. It codes for CASSLEGASNYGYTF.

The V call is TRBV27, the J call TRBJ1-5; tentatively, D is TRBD1 (6 bases). V lost 2 bases and J 0 bases, leaving 14 bases between the germline ends. CDR3 size: 17 residues. Germline lookup yields CDR1 MNHEY and CDR2 SMNVEV (reference sequence). The CDR3 spells CASSLAWGRYSNQPQHF. The CDR3 nucleotides read TGTGCCAGCAGTTTAGCGTGGGGGCGGTATAGCAATCAGCCCCAGCATTTT.

In DNA, the CDR3 is TGTGCCAGCTCACCACCCGGGGGGGTAGGCAATGAGCAGTTCTTC. The encoded protein is CASSPPGGVGNEQFF. V gene TRBV18 combines with J gene TRBJ2-1, with 8 bases lining up with TRBD2. Per the germline V gene, CDR1 is KGHSH and CDR2 is LQKENI. This CDR3 is 15 amino acids long. After removal of 0 bases from V and 6 bases from J, the junction contained 4 bases not matched to a gene.

The chain is built from TRBV9 and TRBJ1-4; D unresolved. Looked up from germline, CDR1 is SGDLS and CDR2 is YYNGEE. V lost 0 bases and J 0 bases, leaving 6 bases between the germline ends. This CDR3 contains 15 residues. The CDR3 protein is CASSVGSATNEKLFF. The CDR3 DNA reads TGTGCCAGCAGCGTAGGGTCAGCAACTAATGAAAAACTGTTTTTT. Drawing the rest from reference TRBV9 and TRBJ1-4, the complete variable domain is DSGVTQTPKHLITATGQRVTLRCSPRSGDLSVYWYQQSLDQGLQFLIQYYNGEERAKGNILERFSAQQFPDLHSELNLSSLELGDSALYFCASSVGSATNEKLFFGSGTQLSVL.

The J gene is TRBJ1-6, the V gene TRBV2, with D perhaps TRBD1 (5 bases). This CDR3 region has 12 residues. Trimming stripped 3 bases from V and 9 bases from J, with 6 bases between. Germline assignment: CDR1 SNHLY and CDR2 FYNNEI. CDR3 DNA sequence: TGTGCCAGCAGTGACAGGGCTTCACCCCTCCACTTT. This sequence encodes CASSDRASPLHF. Full variable domain (remainder filled in from reference TRBV2 and TRBJ1-6): EPEVTQTPSHQVTQMGQEVILRCVPISNHLYFYWYRQILGQKVEFLVSFYNNEISEKSEIFDDQFSVERPDGSNFTLKIRSTKLEDSAMYFCASSDRASPLHFGNGTRLTVT.

The rearrangement uses TRBV5-1 and TRBJ1-1, with 10 bases identical to TRBD1. The ends lost 0 bases at V and 3 bases at J; junction bases unmatched: 8. CDR1 is SGHRS and CDR2 is YFSETQ in the germline V gene. The CDR3 totals 17 residues. The CDR3 spells CASSLGGQGGPDTEAFF. The CDR3 DNA reads as TGCGCCAGCAGCTTGGGTGGACAGGGGGGGCCGGACACTGAAGCTTTCTTT.

This clone was counted once. V usage is TRBV5-1 and J usage is TRBJ2-1; 8 nucleotides agree with TRBD1. Germline assignment: CDR1 SGHRS and CDR2 YFSETQ. V lost 5 bases and J lost 8; bases outside the gene matches: 6. The CDR3 is 13 amino acids. CDR3 bases: TGCGCCAGCAGGGACAGGGAAAGGTATGAGCAGTTCTTC. Amino acids: CASRDRERYEQFF.

This rearrangement joins TRBV19 to TRBJ2-5; maybe TRBD1 (6 bases). Trimming pared 1 base from V and 0 bases from J, leaving 12 bases between. The length of the CDR3 is 16 residues. Germline lookup yields CDR1 LNHDA and CDR2 SQIVND (reference sequence). The CDR3 nucleotides read TGTGCCAGTAGTATAGGACTCGACAGGTACCAAGAGACCCAGTACTTC. As protein: CASSIGLDRYQETQYF.